Sequencing of this TCR beta chain was carried out in a study of beta chain features in type 1 diabetes. Notes on the study in general: PCR might favor shorter templates, but any such skew would affect patients and controls equally. Individuals with type 1 diabetes displayed fewer insertions and more deletions at VDJ junctions.

As for this clone: Its specificity is unknown.

Reverse transcribing all isolated RNA meant expressed TCRB transcripts were sequenced. Data came from immunoSEQ multiplex PCR; TCRdb stores just in-frame clones and leaves some out. Of hundreds of thousands of clones in the sample, approximately 12% were seen once. Trimming removed 0 bases at V and 4 bases at J, with 16 bases between. Germline values: CDR1 SGHRS, CDR2 YFSETQ. The CDR3 is made up of 17 amino acids. CD45RO/CCR7/CD25/CD127/CD95/CD27 separated CD4+ naive, central memory, regulatory and stem cell-like memory cells by sorting. The gene calls are TRBV5-1 and TRBJ2-2; perhaps TRBD1 as D (6 bases). Material for sequencing was naive CD4+ T cells from blood. This receptor was obtained from a man younger than 30 in good health. CDR3 DNA sequence: TGCGCCAGCAGCTTGGCGGCCGTTACAGGGATCACCGGGGAGCTGTTTTTT. Its translation is CASSLAAVTGITGELFF.